The 13 T cell receptor beta chains given below trace back to one sample, sequenced in a study of T cells in Graves' hyperthyroidism and ophthalmopathy. From RNA transcripts, TCR beta CDR3 regions were amplified. RT-PCR in the first round (using the HTBI primer set) targeted the TCR CDR3. TCRdb re-derived calls from the multiplex PCR reads in MiXCR, one entry per CDR3 protein. The sample shows under 300,000 distinct CDR3 sequences, 20% to 25% of them seen only once. The sequenced sample was blood. Receptors originate from a man aged 25-45 years with Graves' ophthalmopathy.

This clonotype was recorded once. This rearrangement joins TRBV7-9 to TRBJ1-1, with TRBD1 as a possible D gene (6 bases). CDR3 length equals 17 residues. V was shortened by 4 bases and J by 4 bases, with 22 bases between the two germline ends. Germline V gene sequence: CDR1 SEHNR, CDR2 FQNEAQ (reference sequence). DNA of the CDR3: TGTGCCAGCAGCTCCAGAGGGACACACTGGGGCGGCACTGAAGCTTTCTTT. It encodes CASSSRGTHWGGTEAFF.

The CDR3 sequence is CASSVITADLPLHF. Here the CDR3 DNA reads TGTGCCAGCAGTGTGATAACCGCCGATTTACCCCTCCACTTT. The chain links TRBV6-1 to TRBJ1-6; the D is unclear. This CDR3 region has 14 residues. Germline assignment: CDR1 MNHNS and CDR2 SASEGT. Trimming cost V 4 bases and J 12 bases, with 16 bases left between them.

This clonotype occurred a few times. The chain recombines TRBV14 with TRBJ2-3, with D tentatively TRBD1 (5 bases). V lost 0 bases and J lost 6, with 10 bases in between. Germline V gives CDR1 SGHDN, CDR2 FVKESK. CDR3 length: 14 residues. Written as DNA, the CDR3 is TGTGCCAGCAGCCAAGATTTCAGGGCGGATACGCAGTATTTT. Its protein product is CASSQDFRADTQYF.

Many counts were recorded for this clonotype. This sequence joins TRBV20-1 and TRBJ2-7, with D perhaps TRBD1 or TRBD2 (5 bases each). Germline loops: CDR1 DFQATT, CDR2 SNEGSKA (reference sequence). This CDR3 comprises 15 residues. In DNA, the CDR3 is TGCAGCGCTCGGCCCGGGGCCGGGGTTGGTATACGGCAGTACTTC. Residues: CSARPGAGVGIRQYF.

The chain combines TRBV6-1 with TRBJ2-2; weak D call: TRBD2 (6 bases). Germline loops: CDR1 MNHNS, CDR2 SASEGT. This CDR3 spans 15 amino acids. V was pared by 7 bases and J by 6 bases, with 18 bases between. CDR3 DNA sequence: TGTGCCAGCATCCTAAAGACTAGTGGCGCCGGGGAGCTGTTTTTT. This encodes CASILKTSGAGELFF.

Comments on this clonotype: A read error may account for a junction end that differs from germline. This chain joins TRBV18 and TRBJ1-3; D gene ambiguous. The V gene's germline CDR1 is KGHSH and CDR2 LQKENI. The CDR3 totals 16 residues. In DNA, the CDR3 is TGTGCCAACTCACCACCGCTGGCGGACTCTGGAAACACCATATATTTT. Translation gives CANSPPLADSGNTIYF.

This clonotype has only a few counts. The rearrangement links TRBV11-1 to TRBJ2-2, with 7 bases identical to TRBD1. The CDR3 extends over 16 amino acids. Trimming cost V 4 bases and J 1 base; bases outside gene matches: 6. The germline gives CDR1 SGHAT, CDR2 FQDESV (reference sequence). CDR3 nucleotides: TGTGCCAGCAGCTCCGACAGGGCTCGGAACACCGGGGAGCTGTTTTTT. This gives the protein CASSSDRARNTGELFF.

This clonotype has a handful of counts. CDR3 DNA: TGTGCCAGCAGCTCGACTGACTCAACTAATGAAAAACTGTTTTTT. Translated, it gives CASSSTDSTNEKLFF. The chain couples TRBV7-8 to TRBJ1-4; D gene unclear. Trimming stripped 4 bases from V and 0 bases from J, with 9 bases between. Germline assignment: CDR1 SGHVS and CDR2 FQNEAQ. The CDR3 totals 15 residues.

The CDR3 nucleotides read TGTGCCAGCAATCCCCCTCCAGTGGAGACCCAGTACTTC. It codes for CASNPPPVETQYF. The chain carries TRBV7-9 and TRBJ2-5; D unresolved. The CDR3 loop spans 13 amino acids. CDR1 SEHNR and CDR2 FQNEAQ come from the germline V gene (reference sequence). Trimming stripped 7 bases from V and 5 bases from J, with 14 bases between.

Ten or more counts support this clonotype. The J gene is TRBJ2-7, the V gene TRBV20-1, with D possibly being TRBD2 (6 bases). V was pared by 6 bases and J by 6 bases, with 21 bases between. Germline V lookup: CDR1 DFQATT, CDR2 SNEGSKA (reference sequence). The CDR3 sequence is 14 residues long. The CDR3 region is CSARRGRVSGEQYF. In DNA form, the CDR3 reads TGCAGTGCCCGGAGGGGCAGGGTCTCTGGCGAGCAGTACTTC.

This clonotype was observed a few times. V is TRBV20-1 and J is TRBJ1-1, with 7 positions matching TRBD1. The CDR3 is 15 amino acids. Germline trimming cut 0 bases from V and 4 bases from J; bases unmatched to any gene: 8. Germline V gene data show CDR1 as DFQATT and CDR2 as SNEGSKA (reference sequence). The CDR3 coding sequence is TGCAGTGCTAGAGACATAGCAGGGGGTGGCACTGAAGCTTTCTTT. Its translation: CSARDIAGGGTEAFF.

This clonotype was seen ten or more times. The chain links TRBV12-3 or TRBV12-4 to TRBJ2-7, with 9 nucleotides matching TRBD1. The CDR3 length is 15 residues. The V gene end was trimmed by 3 bases and the J gene end by 1 base; junction bases not matched to a gene: 4. CDR3 nucleotide sequence: TGTGCCAGCAGTTTCACCGGGACAGGGTCCTACGAGCAGTACTTC. This sequence encodes CASSFTGTGSYEQYF.

This clonotype was seen at least ten times. CDR3 nucleotide sequence: TGTGCCAGCAGTTCCCTCCGACTAGCGGGAGCTAATACGCAGTATTTT. Protein: CASSSLRLAGANTQYF. The chain joins TRBV2 to TRBJ2-3; 12 positions match TRBD2. Trimming at V came to 5 bases and at J to 7 bases, leaving 10 bases not matched to a gene. CDR1 and CDR2 from the germline V gene are SNHLY and FYNNEI. The CDR3 totals 16 residues.